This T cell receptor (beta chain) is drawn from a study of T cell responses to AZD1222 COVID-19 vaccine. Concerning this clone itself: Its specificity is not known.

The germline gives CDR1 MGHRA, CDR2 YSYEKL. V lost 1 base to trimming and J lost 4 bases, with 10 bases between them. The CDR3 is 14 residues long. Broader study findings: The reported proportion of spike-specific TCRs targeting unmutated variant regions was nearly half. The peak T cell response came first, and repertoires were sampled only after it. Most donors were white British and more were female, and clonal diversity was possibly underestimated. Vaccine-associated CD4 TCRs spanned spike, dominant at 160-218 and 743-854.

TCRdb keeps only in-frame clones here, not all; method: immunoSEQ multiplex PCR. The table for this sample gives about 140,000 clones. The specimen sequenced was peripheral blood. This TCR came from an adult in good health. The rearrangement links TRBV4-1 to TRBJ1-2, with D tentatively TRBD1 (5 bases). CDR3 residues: CASSQGAGTYGYTF. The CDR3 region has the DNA TGCGCCAGCAGCCAAGGCGCAGGGACCTATGGCTACACCTTC.